Sequencing of this TCR beta chain was carried out in a study of monozygotic twins with cystic fibrosis (dated by TCRdb to the early 2020s). In terms of the full investigation: Barcoded libraries were prepared from 2.5 to 3.5 micrograms of fragmented DNA with approximately 15 PCR cycles. On the day of blood sampling, twins were ranked among 1,060 cohort participants for weight-for-height and for FEVPerc (FEV1 disease centile). The cohort comprised ten female and six male twin pairs aged 2.0 to 36.4 years, median around 8.6 years, mostly children and adolescents. To assess genetic influence on V and J gene usage, the study compared TCR beta repertoires within and across 16 monozygotic twin pairs with cystic fibrosis. Data for three of the twin pairs had been reported earlier in a different context.

Looking up the germline V gene (reference sequence) yields CDR1 WNHNN and CDR2 SYGVQD. The CDR3 contains 15 residues, cysteine and phenylalanine counted. The entry retains the CDR3 DNA only, 45 bases that are in frame from base 1. V loses 6 bases of germline sequence and J loses 6 bases, and the interval between the two ends is 18 bases. Following the manufacturer's instructions, TCR beta CDR3 regions were amplified by multiplex PCR with the immunoSEQ immune profiling system. An Illumina NextSeq system was used for sequencing. In the original analysis: The immunoSEQ Analyzer platform handled processing of the sequence data, and clonality was calculated by taking the square root of Simpson's index of productive rearrangements. V and J usage similarity was measured by Jensen-Shannon distance, and CDR3 generation probabilities were computed with OLGA. Shared CDR3 sequences were searched in the immuneACCESS database (August 2020) and in VDJdb (December 2020). The source is immuneACCESS, and TCRdb retained only in-frame sequences with V and J called. Part of the clones is not carried over; for the studies checked, unresolved V genes explain less than half of this, and the remainder is unexplained. V and J calls and clone size are given by that table; D and trimming were obtained from the DNA. Recorded for this sample are more than 11,000 clones; 85% to 90% of them occurred a single time. Together, the top ten hold 0.73% of the sample.

About this clone: The clone's antigen remains unknown. No base quality values were provided; no much bigger clone lies one nucleotide off.

What the authors observed across the whole study: The cohort was small, and the number of shared CDR3s showed no association with age, concordance or disease severity. Simpson clonality was generally low (median around 0.01), suggesting a naive-dominated repertoire, with higher clonality in the most severely affected patients. In 13 of 16 pairs, V gene usage most closely resembled the co-twin's, and the same held for J usage in 8 of 16 pairs, a pattern suggesting genetic constraints. Nucleotide-identical clonotype sharing was significantly higher within monozygotic CF twin pairs than between unrelated CF individuals (P = 0.000026, Mann-Whitney).

The twin pairs came from the European Cystic Fibrosis Twin and Sibling Study Cohort, a cohort that recruited patients from roughly 160 CF clinics across 14 European countries. Zygosity and CFTR genotype were verified in-house, with zygosity tested by multiplex PCR of nine short tandem repeat loci. Peripheral blood was taken from each twin, and clinical parameters were recorded on the day of blood sampling. Phenol/chloroform extraction was used to isolate genomic DNA from peripheral blood cells, and the DNA was then kept in TE buffer at 4 degrees C. Specimen: blood. The receptor comes from a boy between 10 and 17 years old with cystic fibrosis. The receptor chain draws on TRBV10-1 and TRBJ2-1; a tentative D call is TRBD2 (6 bases match). Read as DNA, the sequence is TGCGCCAGCAGCGAATGGGCGCCGGGGGTCAATGAGCAGTTCTTC. The encoded protein is CASSEWAPGVNEQFF.